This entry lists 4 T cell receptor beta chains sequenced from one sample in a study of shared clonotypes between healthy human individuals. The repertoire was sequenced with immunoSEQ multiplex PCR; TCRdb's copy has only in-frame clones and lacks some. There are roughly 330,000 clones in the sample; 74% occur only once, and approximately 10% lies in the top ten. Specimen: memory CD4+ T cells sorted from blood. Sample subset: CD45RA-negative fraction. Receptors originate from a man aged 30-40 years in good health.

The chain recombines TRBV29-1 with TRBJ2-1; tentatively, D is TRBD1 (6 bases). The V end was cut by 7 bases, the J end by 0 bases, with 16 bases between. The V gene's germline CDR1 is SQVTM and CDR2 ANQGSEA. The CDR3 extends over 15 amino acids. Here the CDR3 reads CSAVQGENSYNEQFF. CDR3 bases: TGCAGCGCCGTACAGGGCGAAAACTCCTACAATGAGCAGTTCTTC.

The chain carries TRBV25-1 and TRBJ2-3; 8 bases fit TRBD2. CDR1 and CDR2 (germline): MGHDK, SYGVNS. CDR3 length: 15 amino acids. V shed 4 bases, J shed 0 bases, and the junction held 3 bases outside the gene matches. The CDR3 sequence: CASSAASGSTDTQYF. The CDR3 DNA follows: TGTGCCAGCAGTGCGGCTAGCGGGAGCACAGATACGCAGTATTTT.

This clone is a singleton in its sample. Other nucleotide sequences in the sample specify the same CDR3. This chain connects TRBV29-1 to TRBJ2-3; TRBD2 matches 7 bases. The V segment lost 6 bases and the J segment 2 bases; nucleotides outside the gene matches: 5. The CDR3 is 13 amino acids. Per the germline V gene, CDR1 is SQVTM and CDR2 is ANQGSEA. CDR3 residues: CSVGGTHTDTQYF. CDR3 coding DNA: TGCAGCGTGGGGGGGACGCACACAGATACGCAGTATTTT.

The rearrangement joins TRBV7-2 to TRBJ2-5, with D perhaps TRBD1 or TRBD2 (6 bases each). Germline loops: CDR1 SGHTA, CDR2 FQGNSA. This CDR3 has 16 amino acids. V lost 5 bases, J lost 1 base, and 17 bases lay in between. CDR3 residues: CASSPRGGPGQETQYF. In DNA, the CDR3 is TGTGCCAGCAGCCCAAGAGGGGGGCCTGGCCAAGAGACCCAGTACTTC.